The clone carrying this T cell receptor beta chain was counted ten times or more. These data are taken from a study of T-cell reconstitution after alpha-beta-depleted transplantation in children. Preparation of the TCRbeta library used unique molecular identifiers. TCRdb itself ran the PCR reads through MiXCR, one entry per CDR3 protein. Counted here are 170,000 or so distinct CDR3 sequences, approximately 6.6% occurring once; the ten biggest clones make up around 3%. This clonotype was obtained from a human donor who donated a stem cell graft to a child with Wiskott-Aldrich syndrome. The specimen comprised PBMCs from the stem cell graft donor, sampled from the stem cell graft.

As DNA, the CDR3 is TGTGCCAGCAGTTACAAACAGTCAGATCAGCCCCAGCATTTT. The encoded protein is CASSYKQSDQPQHF. The genes are TRBV6-5 and TRBJ1-5; D remains ambiguous. The V and J ends lost 2 bases and 5 bases respectively, with 10 bases between them. Germline V gene data show CDR1 as MNHEY and CDR2 as SVGAGI. The length of the CDR3 is 14 residues.